These T cell receptor beta chains were read from a single sample in a study of persistence of HIV-infected CD4 T cells. The antigens of these receptors remain unknown. Using immunoSEQ multiplex PCR, the repertoire was profiled, and TCRdb retains in-frame clones only, with some absent. The sample shows more than 30,000 clones, more than 75% of them seen only once. The source was cultured CD4+ T cells from PBMCs, collected from a patient who received antiretroviral therapy. These receptors were collected from an adult with HIV. The donor label of this sample is uncertain. CDR3s include the opening cysteine and the closing phenylalanine or tryptophan. The D gene is left open where the match is weak. Some rows mark clone size as missing; the rest say once, few, many or name a class of expanded clone.

V	D	J	size	CDR3	DNA
TRBV12-5	-	TRBJ1-3	-	CASGSGTTIYF	TGTGCTAGTGGTTCAGGGACCACCATATATTTT
TRBV7-9	-	TRBJ1-1	-	CASSFDGDGTEAFF	TGTGCCAGCAGCTTCGACGGGGATGGGACTGAAGCTTTCTTT
TRBV9	-	TRBJ1-3	-	CASSGEGSGNTIYF	TGTGCCAGCAGCGGGGAAGGTTCTGGAAACACCATATATTTT
TRBV7-8	-	TRBJ1-2	-	CASSSWGGFDYGYTF	TGTGCCAGCAGCTCATGGGGGGGCTTCGACTATGGCTACACCTTC
TRBV6-5	TRBD1	TRBJ1-2	-	CASSGATGKWYGYTF	TGTGCCAGCAGCGGAGCGACAGGGAAATGGTATGGCTACACCTTC
TRBV7-2	-	TRBJ1-3	medium-sized	CASSITGGNSGNTIYF	TGTGCCAGCAGCATTACCGGGGGTAACTCTGGAAACACCATATATTTT
TRBV9	-	TRBJ2-1	-	CASSRGNSYNEQFF	TGTGCCAGCAGCCGAGGGAACTCCTACAATGAGCAGTTCTTC
TRBV5-1	-	TRBJ2-3	-	CASSFLSTDTQYF	TGCGCCAGCAGCTTTCTGAGCACAGATACGCAGTATTTT
TRBV24-1	-	TRBJ1-2	few	CATSDHSPGQVGGYTF	TGTGCCACCAGTGACCACTCCCCCGGTCAGGTGGGGGGCTACACCTTC
TRBV10-3	TRBD1	TRBJ1-3	-	CAISVTGGLGNTIYF	TGTGCCATCAGTGTGACAGGGGGCCTGGGAAACACCATATATTTT
TRBV12-3/TRBV12-4	TRBD1	TRBJ1-4	-	CASSSNRGEKLFF	TGTGCCAGCAGTTCCAACAGGGGGGAAAAACTGTTTTTT
TRBV5-6	TRBD1	TRBJ1-2	-	CASSYGQGNYGYTF	TGTGCCAGCAGTTATGGACAGGGGAACTATGGCTACACCTTC
TRBV6-5	TRBD2	TRBJ2-5	-	CASTYQAGGTETQYF	TGTGCCAGCACCTACCAAGCGGGGGGGACGGAGACCCAGTACTTC
TRBV18	-	TRBJ1-1	-	CASSQGSTYTEAFF	TGTGCCAGCTCCCAGGGGAGCACCTACACTGAAGCTTTCTTT
TRBV10-3	TRBD1	TRBJ1-2	few	CAISERGHDGYTF	TGTGCCATCAGTGAAAGGGGGCACGATGGCTACACCTTC
TRBV6-5	-	TRBJ1-3	-	CASLGDAISGNTIYF	TGTGCCAGCTTGGGGGACGCGATCTCTGGAAACACCATATATTTT
TRBV5-1	-	TRBJ1-2	-	CASSSSGGNYGYTF	TGCGCCAGCAGCAGTTCGGGGGGGAACTATGGCTACACCTTC
TRBV5-6	-	TRBJ2-5	-	CASDLVGSRQETQYF	TGTGCCAGCGACCTTGTAGGGAGTCGACAAGAGACCCAGTACTTC